These T cell receptor beta chains were read from a single sample in a study of T-cell memory formation after mild COVID-19. One entry per CDR3 protein, called by TCRdb with MiXCR from the 5' RACE reads. The profile shows approximately 300,000 distinct CDR3 sequences, approximately 7.6% of them singletons. The source material was PBMCs or a T cell subset sorted from them (not recorded which). Source of these receptors: a man aged 18 to 29 who had mild COVID-19 (a few samples of this study predate the infection). Cell type and time point are not known. Both conserved end residues are trimmed from each CDR3. A D gene is named only where the DNA matches it firmly. The size field is filled for only some rows; it gives once, few, many or a size class.

clone_size,d_call,v_call,cdr3_aa
NA,NA,TRBV4-3,ASSHRRYSETQY
few,NA,TRBV2,ASSSRQKPRDYGYT
NA,NA,TRBV7-7,ASSLALTGTPTDTQY
few,TRBD2,TRBV28,ASSLPSGGASEQF
many,TRBD1,TRBV5-1,ASSSTGAAGGGTEAF
many,TRBD1,TRBV5-1,ASTDRVSKTQY
NA,NA,TRBV10-3,AISDSSYGYT
few,NA,TRBV5-1,ASSPSSGRTEAF
many,NA,TRBV7-8,ASSLDSNSPLH
NA,TRBD2,TRBV3-1,ASSQFSGGTPDTQY
many,NA,TRBV18,ASNSGQYNSPLH
few,TRBD1,TRBV19,ASSHGTANTGELF
NA,TRBD1,TRBV11-2,ASSLYPGDRGYEQY
many,NA,TRBV7-2,ASSLGPRPQH
few,TRBD2,TRBV5-1,ASSLWASGGSYEQY
NA,TRBD2,TRBV5-1,ASSARATSGKPAGQF
NA,TRBD1,TRBV3-1,ASSAGGVGTEAF
many,TRBD1,TRBV28,ASSPDRPFQETQY
few,TRBD2,TRBV6-2/TRBV6-3,ASSRTSGGTLAQY
NA,NA,TRBV27,ASGMTSDEQF
few,TRBD1,TRBV12-3/TRBV12-4,ASSEQTGNYGYT
NA,TRBD1,TRBV7-9,ASSRGQGHSGANVLT
NA,NA,TRBV7-2,ASSGEREETQY